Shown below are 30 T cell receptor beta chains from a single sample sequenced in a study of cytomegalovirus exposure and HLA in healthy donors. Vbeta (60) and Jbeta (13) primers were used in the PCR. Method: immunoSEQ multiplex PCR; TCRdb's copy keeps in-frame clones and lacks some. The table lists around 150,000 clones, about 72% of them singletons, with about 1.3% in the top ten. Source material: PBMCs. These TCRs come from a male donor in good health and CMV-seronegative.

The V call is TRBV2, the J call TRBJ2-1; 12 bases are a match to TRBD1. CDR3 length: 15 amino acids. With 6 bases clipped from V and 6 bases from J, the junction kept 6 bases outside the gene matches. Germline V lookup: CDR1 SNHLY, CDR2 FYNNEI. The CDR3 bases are TGTGCCAGCAGGAGGGACAGGGGGCTGATCAATGAGCAGTTCTTC. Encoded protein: CASRRDRGLINEQFF.

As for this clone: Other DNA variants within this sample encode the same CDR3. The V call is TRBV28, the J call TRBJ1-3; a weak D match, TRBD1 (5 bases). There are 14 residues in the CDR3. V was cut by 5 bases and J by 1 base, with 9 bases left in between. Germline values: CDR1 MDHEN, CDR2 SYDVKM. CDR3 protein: CASSGQGSGNTIYF. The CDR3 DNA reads TGTGCCAGCAGTGGTCAGGGATCTGGAAACACCATATATTTT.

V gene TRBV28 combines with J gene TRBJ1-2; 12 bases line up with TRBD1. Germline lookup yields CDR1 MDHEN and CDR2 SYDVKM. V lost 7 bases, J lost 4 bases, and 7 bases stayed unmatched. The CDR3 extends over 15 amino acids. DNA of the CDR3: TGTGCCAGCACCCCTCCGGGACAGGGGGCCTATGGCTACACCTTC. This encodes CASTPPGQGAYGYTF.

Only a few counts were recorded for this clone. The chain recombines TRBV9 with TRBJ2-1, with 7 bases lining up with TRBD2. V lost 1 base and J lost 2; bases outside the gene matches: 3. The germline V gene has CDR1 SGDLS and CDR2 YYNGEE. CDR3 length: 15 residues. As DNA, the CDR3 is TGTGCCAGCAGCGTAAGCGGGAACCCCTACAATGAGCAGTTCTTC. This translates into CASSVSGNPYNEQFF.

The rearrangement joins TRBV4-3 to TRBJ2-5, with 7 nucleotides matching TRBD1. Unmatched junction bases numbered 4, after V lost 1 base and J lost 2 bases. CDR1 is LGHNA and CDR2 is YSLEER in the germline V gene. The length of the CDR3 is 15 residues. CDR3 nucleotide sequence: TGCGCCAGCAGCCAAGGTGTGACAGGGCAAGAGACCCAGTACTTC. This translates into CASSQGVTGQETQYF.

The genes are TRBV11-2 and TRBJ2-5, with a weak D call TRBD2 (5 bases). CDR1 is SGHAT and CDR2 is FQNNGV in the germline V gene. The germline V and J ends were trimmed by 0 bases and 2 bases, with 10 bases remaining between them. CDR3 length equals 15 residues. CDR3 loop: CASSLDVGEQETQYF. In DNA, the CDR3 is TGTGCCAGCAGCTTAGATGTCGGGGAACAAGAGACCCAGTACTTC.

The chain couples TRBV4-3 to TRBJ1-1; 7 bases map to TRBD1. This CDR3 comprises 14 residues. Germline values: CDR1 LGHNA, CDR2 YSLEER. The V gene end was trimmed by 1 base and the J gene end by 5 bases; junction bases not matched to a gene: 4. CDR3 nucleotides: TGCGCCAGCAGCCAAGGACAGGGATGGACTGAAGCTTTCTTT. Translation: CASSQGQGWTEAFF.

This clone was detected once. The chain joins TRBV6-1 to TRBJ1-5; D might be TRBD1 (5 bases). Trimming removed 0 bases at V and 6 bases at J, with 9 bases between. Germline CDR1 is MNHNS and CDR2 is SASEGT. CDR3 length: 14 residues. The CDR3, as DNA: TGTGCCAGCAGTGAAGCACAGGAGAGTCAGCCCCAGCATTTT. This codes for CASSEAQESQPQHF.

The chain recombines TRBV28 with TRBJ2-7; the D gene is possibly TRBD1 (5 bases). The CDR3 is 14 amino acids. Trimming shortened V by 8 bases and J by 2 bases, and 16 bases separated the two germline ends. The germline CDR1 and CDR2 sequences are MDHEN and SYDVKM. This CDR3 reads CASRLWGDAYEQYF. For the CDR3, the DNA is TGTGCCAGCCGTCTTTGGGGCGACGCCTACGAGCAGTACTTC.

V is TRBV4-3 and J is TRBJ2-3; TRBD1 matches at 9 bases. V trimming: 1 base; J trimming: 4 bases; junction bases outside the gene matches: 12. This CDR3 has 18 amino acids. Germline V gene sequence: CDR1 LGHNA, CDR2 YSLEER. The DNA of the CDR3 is TGCGCCAGCAGCCAAGGGACCGGGACAGGGTCACGGGCAGATACGCAGTATTTT. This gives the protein CASSQGTGTGSRADTQYF.

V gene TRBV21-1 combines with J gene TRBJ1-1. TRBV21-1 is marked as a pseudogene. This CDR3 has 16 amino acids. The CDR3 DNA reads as TGTGCCAGCTCGGGGGTTTCGGGTTGTGTGAACACTGAAGCTTTCTTT. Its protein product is CASSGVSGCVNTEAFF.

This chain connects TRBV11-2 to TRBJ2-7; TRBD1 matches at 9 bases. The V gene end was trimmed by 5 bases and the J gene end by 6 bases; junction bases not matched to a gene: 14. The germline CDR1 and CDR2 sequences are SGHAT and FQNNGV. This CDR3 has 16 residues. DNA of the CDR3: TGTGCCAGCAGCCCACTACTGGGACAGGGACAGGGCGAGCAGTACTTC. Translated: CASSPLLGQGQGEQYF.

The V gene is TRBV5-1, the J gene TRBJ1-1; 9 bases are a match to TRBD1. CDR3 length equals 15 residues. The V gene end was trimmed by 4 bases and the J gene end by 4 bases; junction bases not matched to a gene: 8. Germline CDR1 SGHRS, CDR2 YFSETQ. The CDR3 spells CASSRTGAEGTEAFF. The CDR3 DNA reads TGCGCCAGCAGCAGGACAGGGGCGGAAGGCACTGAAGCTTTCTTT.

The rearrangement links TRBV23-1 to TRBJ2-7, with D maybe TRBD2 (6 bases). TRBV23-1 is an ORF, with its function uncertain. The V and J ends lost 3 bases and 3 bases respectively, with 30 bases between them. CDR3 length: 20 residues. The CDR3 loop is CASSHFPRAGYSGVGYEQYF. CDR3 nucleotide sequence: TGCGCCAGCAGTCACTTTCCCCGGGCGGGGTACAGTGGGGTGGGCTACGAGCAGTACTTC.

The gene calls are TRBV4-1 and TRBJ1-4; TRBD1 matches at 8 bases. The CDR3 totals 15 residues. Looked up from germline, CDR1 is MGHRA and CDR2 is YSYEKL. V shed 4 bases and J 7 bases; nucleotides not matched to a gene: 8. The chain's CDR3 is CASSLSRDRGEKLFF. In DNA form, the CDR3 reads TGCGCCAGCAGCCTGTCCCGAGACAGGGGTGAAAAACTGTTTTTT.

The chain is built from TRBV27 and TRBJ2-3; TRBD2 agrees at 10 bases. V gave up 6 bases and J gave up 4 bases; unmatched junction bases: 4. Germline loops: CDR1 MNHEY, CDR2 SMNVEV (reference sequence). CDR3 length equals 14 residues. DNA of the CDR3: TGTGCCAGCAGAGTAGCGGGGGGCCCAGATACGCAGTATTTT. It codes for CASRVAGGPDTQYF.

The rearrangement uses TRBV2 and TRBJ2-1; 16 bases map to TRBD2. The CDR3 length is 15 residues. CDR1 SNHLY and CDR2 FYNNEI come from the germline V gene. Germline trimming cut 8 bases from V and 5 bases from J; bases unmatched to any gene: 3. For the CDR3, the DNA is TGTGCCAGCCGAGGGACTAGCGGGAGGGACAATGAGCAGTTCTTC. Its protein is CASRGTSGRDNEQFF.

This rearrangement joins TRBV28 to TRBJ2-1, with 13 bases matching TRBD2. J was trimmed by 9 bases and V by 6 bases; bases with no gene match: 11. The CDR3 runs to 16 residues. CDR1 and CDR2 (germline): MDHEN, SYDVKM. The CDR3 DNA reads TGTGCCAGCAGGGGAACACTAGCGGGAGGGAGAGGTGAGCAGTTCTTC. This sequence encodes CASRGTLAGGRGEQFF.

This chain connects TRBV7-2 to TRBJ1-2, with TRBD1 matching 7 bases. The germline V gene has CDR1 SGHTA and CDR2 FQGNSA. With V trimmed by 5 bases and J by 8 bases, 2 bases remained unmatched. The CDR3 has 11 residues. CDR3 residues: CASSLGGGYTF. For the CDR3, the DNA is TGTGCCAGCAGCCTAGGGGGCGGCTACACCTTC.

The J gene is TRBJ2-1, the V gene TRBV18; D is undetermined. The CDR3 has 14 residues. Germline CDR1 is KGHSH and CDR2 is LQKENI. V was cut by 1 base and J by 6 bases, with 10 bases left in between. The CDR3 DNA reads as TGTGCCAGCTCACCACGCAACCTCGGCAATGAGCAGTTCTTC. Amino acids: CASSPRNLGNEQFF.

As DNA, the CDR3 is TGTGCCAGCAGTGAAGACACCCCTTCCGAGCAGTACTTC. Its translation is CASSEDTPSEQYF. The chain uses TRBV2 and TRBJ2-7; D remains ambiguous. Trimming stripped 1 base from V and 6 bases from J, with 10 bases between. Germline CDR1 reads SNHLY; CDR2 reads FYNNEI. This CDR3 has 13 amino acids.

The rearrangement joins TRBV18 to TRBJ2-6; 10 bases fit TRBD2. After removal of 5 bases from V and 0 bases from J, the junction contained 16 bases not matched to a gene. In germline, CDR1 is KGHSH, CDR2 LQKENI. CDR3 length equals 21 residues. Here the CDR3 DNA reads TGTGCCAGCTCATCCTTGGGCACTAGCGGGGATATTAACTCTGGGGCCAACGTCCTGACTTTC. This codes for CASSSLGTSGDINSGANVLTF.

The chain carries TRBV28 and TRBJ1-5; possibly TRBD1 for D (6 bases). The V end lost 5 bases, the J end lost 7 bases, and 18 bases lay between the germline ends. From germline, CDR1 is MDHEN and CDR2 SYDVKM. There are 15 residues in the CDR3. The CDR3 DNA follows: TGTGCCAGCAGTGCCCTAGGGGGAACGGGACAGCCCCAGCATTTT. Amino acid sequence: CASSALGGTGQPQHF.

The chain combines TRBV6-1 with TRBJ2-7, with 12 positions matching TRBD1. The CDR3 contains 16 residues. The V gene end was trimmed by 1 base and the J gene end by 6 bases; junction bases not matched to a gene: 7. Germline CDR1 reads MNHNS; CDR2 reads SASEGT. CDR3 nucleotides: TGTGCCAGCAGTGAAGTCCCGGGACAGGGGGCGGTCGAGCAGTACTTC. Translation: CASSEVPGQGAVEQYF.

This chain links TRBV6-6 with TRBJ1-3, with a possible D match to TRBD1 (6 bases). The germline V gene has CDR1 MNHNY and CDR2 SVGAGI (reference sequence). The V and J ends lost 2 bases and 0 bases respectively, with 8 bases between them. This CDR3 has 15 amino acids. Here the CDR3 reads CASSYEGVSGNTIYF. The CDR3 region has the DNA TGTGCCAGCAGTTACGAGGGGGTCTCTGGAAACACCATATATTTT.

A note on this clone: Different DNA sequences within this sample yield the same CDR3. The CDR3 DNA reads as TGTGCCAGCAGTTCACCGGGGGGCATTGAAGCTTTCTTT. It codes for CASSSPGGIEAFF. The chain joins TRBV27 to TRBJ1-1; possibly TRBD1 for D (6 bases). V shed 4 bases and J shed 7 bases, with 13 bases lying between them. Germline CDR1 reads MNHEY; CDR2 reads SMNVEV (reference sequence). The CDR3 contains 13 residues.

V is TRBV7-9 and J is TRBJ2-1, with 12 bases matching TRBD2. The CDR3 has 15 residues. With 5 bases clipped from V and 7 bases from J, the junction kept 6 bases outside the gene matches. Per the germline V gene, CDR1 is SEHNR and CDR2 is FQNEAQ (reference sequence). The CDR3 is CASSPTSGGRNEQFF. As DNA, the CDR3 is TGTGCCAGCAGCCCTACTAGCGGGGGGAGGAATGAGCAGTTCTTC.

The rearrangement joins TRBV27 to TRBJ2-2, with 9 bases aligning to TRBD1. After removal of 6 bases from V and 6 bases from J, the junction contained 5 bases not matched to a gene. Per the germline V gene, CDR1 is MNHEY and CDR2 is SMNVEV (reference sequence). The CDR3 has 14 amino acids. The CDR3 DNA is TGTGCCAGCAGGCGGGACAGGGCGGCCGGGGAGCTGTTTTTT. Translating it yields CASRRDRAAGELFF.

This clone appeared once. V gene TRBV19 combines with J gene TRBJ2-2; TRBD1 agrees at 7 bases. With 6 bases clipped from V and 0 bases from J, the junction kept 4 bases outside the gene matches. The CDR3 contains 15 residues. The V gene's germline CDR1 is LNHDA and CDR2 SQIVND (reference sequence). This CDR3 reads CASRPQGANTGELFF. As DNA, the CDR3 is TGTGCCAGTAGGCCGCAGGGGGCGAACACCGGGGAGCTGTTTTTT.

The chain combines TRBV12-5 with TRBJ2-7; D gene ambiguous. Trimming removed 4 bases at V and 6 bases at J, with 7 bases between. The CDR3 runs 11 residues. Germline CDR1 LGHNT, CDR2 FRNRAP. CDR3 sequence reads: CASGWAAEQYF. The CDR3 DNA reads TGTGCTAGTGGTTGGGCCGCCGAGCAGTACTTC. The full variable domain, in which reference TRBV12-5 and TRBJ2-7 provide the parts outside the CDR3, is DARVTQTPRHKVTEMGQEVTMRCQPILGHNTVFWYRQTMMQGLELLAYFRNRAPLDDSGMPKDRFSAEMPDATLATLKIQPSEPRDSAVYFCASGWAAEQYFGPGTRLTVT.